Each of the 22 T cell receptor beta chains below was sequenced from the same sample in a study of esophageal squamous cell carcinoma under preoperative chemotherapy. TCRdb used MiXCR to reprocess the PCR reads, holding one entry per CDR3 protein. This repertoire shows about 12,000 distinct CDR3 sequences, roughly half found once; its top ten account for approximately 16%. Noted time point: before preoperative PTX-NDP chemotherapy. Collection took place from a patient given preoperative chemotherapy. These receptor sequences come from a human donor with esophageal squamous cell carcinoma. The donor label of this sample is uncertain.

This clonotype has ten or more counts. This sequence joins TRBV6-1 and TRBJ2-1; TRBD1 aligns across 8 bases. The DNA end is more similar to TRBJ2-7, so the J call may be wrong. The germline CDR1 and CDR2 sequences are MNHNS and SASEGT. The CDR3 is 14 amino acids. CDR3 sequence: CASSEVQGAGEQYF. CDR3 bases: TGTGCCAGCAGTGAGGTCCAGGGGGCGGGCGAGCAGTACTTC.

This clonotype came up many times. The rearrangement links TRBV7-6 to TRBJ2-5; D unclear. CDR1 is SGHVS, CDR2 FNYEAQ, per germline. CDR3 length: 11 residues. V was cut by 4 bases and J by 13 bases, with 13 bases left in between. The chain's CDR3 is CASSSGETAYF. The CDR3 bases are TGTGCCAGCAGCTCTGGGGAAACGGCGTACTTC. Variable domain in full (rest from reference TRBV7-6 and TRBJ2-5): GAGVSQSPRYKVTKRGQDVALRCDPISGHVSLYWYRQALGQGPEFLTYFNYEAQQDKSGLPNDRFSAERPEGSISTLTIQRTEQRDSAMYRCASSSGETAYFGPGTRLLVL.

As concerns this clonotype: Sequence at one end of the junction differs from germline and may be a read error. The DNA of the CDR3 is TGTGCCAGCAGTGAGGGTTTGAGCACCGAGGCGCAGTTTTTT. Amino acids: CASSEGLSTEAQFF. The chain carries TRBV6-1 and TRBJ2-3; no clear D. The CDR3 runs to 14 residues. Germline loops: CDR1 MNHNS, CDR2 SASEGT.

This clonotype came up once. The chain joins TRBV11-3 to TRBJ2-4; TRBD1 agrees at 7 bases. Looked up from germline, CDR1 is SGHNT and CDR2 is YENEEA. Trimming at V came to 3 bases and at J to 13 bases, leaving 18 bases not matched to a gene. CDR3 length: 16 amino acids. CDR3 DNA: TGTGCCAGCAGCTTCAGGGGGTCGCGAGCCAAAGATATGCAGTACTTC. Protein: CASSFRGSRAKDMQYF.

V and J are TRBV6-1 and TRBJ2-3, with a possible D match to TRBD1 (6 bases). Germline assignment: CDR1 MNHNS and CDR2 SASEGT. V lost 5 bases and J lost 5, with 11 bases in between. The CDR3 sequence is 13 residues long. The CDR3 DNA reads TGTGCCAGCAGTACCCGGACAGAAGATACGCAGTATTTT. Residues: CASSTRTEDTQYF.

Remarks on this clonotype: One junction end disagrees with the germline gene, perhaps due to a read error. The chain joins TRBV6-1 to TRBJ2-1; D remains unclear. Looked up from germline, CDR1 is MNHNS and CDR2 is SASEGT. The CDR3 consists of 16 residues. The CDR3 sequence: CASRVRQAVSTDEQYF. CDR3 nucleotide sequence: TGTGCCAGCAGGGTCCGTCAGGCTGTAAGCACAGATGAGCAGTATTTC.

Within the sample, this clonotype is medium-sized. The J gene is TRBJ2-1, the V gene TRBV7-6, with 8 bases that match TRBD2. The CDR3 sequence is 17 residues long. Germline assignment: CDR1 SGHVS and CDR2 FNYEAQ. V shed 2 bases, J shed 1 base, and the junction held 7 bases outside the gene matches. CDR3 DNA sequence: TGTGCCAGCAGCTTAAGTAGCGGGACCATGTCCTACAATGAGCAGTTCTTC. Residues: CASSLSSGTMSYNEQFF.

The chain joins TRBV6-5 to TRBJ2-1; no reliable D call. Germline V gene lookup returns CDR1 MNHEY and CDR2 SVGAGI. V lost 1 base to trimming and J lost 6 bases, with 7 bases between them. The CDR3 loop spans 13 amino acids. This CDR3 reads CASSYLEFNEQFF. As DNA, the CDR3 is TGTGCCAGCAGTTACTTAGAATTCAATGAGCAGTTCTTC.

The chain couples TRBV6-1 to TRBJ2-1; perhaps D is TRBD1 or TRBD2 (6 bases each). The last part of the DNA fits TRBJ2-5 better; the J call may be wrong. CDR1 is MNHNS, CDR2 SASEGT, per germline. The CDR3 runs 16 residues. CDR3 sequence (DNA): TGTGCCAGCGGGGGGCTTGGGGGAAGCGACAAAGAGACCCAGTACTTC. Translated, it gives CASGGLGGSDKETQYF.

This chain joins TRBV6-1 and TRBJ2-1, with D unresolved. Germline CDR1 and CDR2: MNHNS and SASEGT. Trimming took off 4 bases at V and 3 bases at J, with 1 base between the two ends. There are 11 residues in the CDR3. The DNA for the CDR3 is TGTGCCAGCAGTGTCTACAATGAGCAGTTCTTC. As protein: CASSVYNEQFF.

This clonotype came up a few times. The CDR3 coding sequence is TGTGCCAGCAGTGAAGAAGGCGGGAGAGGCGGGGAGACCCAGTACTTC. Translation: CASSEEGGRGGETQYF. V is TRBV6-1 and J is TRBJ2-1; 7 nucleotides agree with TRBD2. The J call may be in error: the DNA end matches TRBJ2-5 better. Germline V CDR1 and CDR2: MNHNS, SASEGT. The CDR3 length is 16 residues.

This clonotype was counted at least ten times. A read error may produce the germline difference seen at one junction end. This rearrangement joins TRBV7-7 to TRBJ2-1, with 8 bases identical to TRBD2. This CDR3 is built from 19 residues. Per germline, CDR1 SSHAT and CDR2 FNYEAQ (reference sequence). The CDR3 sequence: CASSRGAGGDGTGYNEQFF. CDR3 bases: TGTGCTAGCAGCCGGGGTGCGGGAGGTGATGGAACAGGGTACAATGAGCAGTTCTTC. Full variable domain (outside the CDR3, taken from reference TRBV7-7 and TRBJ2-1): GAGVSQSPRYKVTKRGQDVTLRCDPISSHATLYWYQQALGQGPEFLTYFNYEAQPDKSGLPSDRFSAERPEGSISTLTIQRTEQRDSAMYRCASSRGAGGDGTGYNEQFFGPGTRLTVL.

The J gene is TRBJ2-4, the V gene TRBV5-1; 8 bases line up with TRBD1. Looked up from germline, CDR1 is SGHRS and CDR2 is YFSETQ. This CDR3 is built from 16 residues. V gave up 3 bases and J gave up 13 bases; unmatched junction bases: 18. CDR3 protein: CASSSGTGSSTDMQYF. The CDR3 bases are TGCGCCAGCAGCTCCGGGACAGGCTCTAGCACAGATATGCAGTACTTC.

The chain couples TRBV10-3 to TRBJ2-1, with TRBD1 matching 7 bases. Losses at the gene ends were 6 bases for V and 5 bases for J; bases not matched to a gene: 10. The germline V gene has CDR1 ENHRY and CDR2 SYGVKD. CDR3 length: 15 residues. The chain's CDR3 is CAIRKRQGVHNEQFF. Here the CDR3 DNA reads TGTGCCATCAGGAAGAGACAGGGCGTGCACAATGAGCAGTTCTTC.

A few counts support this clonotype. This chain joins TRBV6-4 and TRBJ2-2; either TRBD1 or TRBD2 may fit D (5 bases each). The CDR3 totals 15 residues. Germline V lookup: CDR1 MRHNA, CDR2 SNTAGT. Trimming removed 3 bases from V and 3 bases from J, with 11 bases in between. The CDR3: CASSEGQGDTGELFF. As DNA, the CDR3 is TGTGCCAGCAGTGAAGGGCAGGGAGACACCGGGGAGCTGTTTTTT.

This clonotype was found many times. V gene TRBV27 combines with J gene TRBJ1-1, with unresolved D. CDR1 is MNHEY and CDR2 is SMNVEV in the germline V gene (reference sequence). Trimming cost V 6 bases and J 1 base, with 6 bases left between them. The CDR3 is made up of 12 amino acids. The CDR3 protein is CASRTANTEAFF. CDR3 DNA: TGTGCCAGCAGAACAGCGAACACTGAAGCTTTCTTT.

This rearrangement joins TRBV7-2 to TRBJ2-1; D possibly corresponds to TRBD2 (6 bases). The germline V gene encodes CDR1 SGHTA and CDR2 FQGNSA. CDR3 size: 13 residues. V lost 5 bases and J lost 6, with 11 bases in between. CDR3 region: CASSPRLGNEQFF. CDR3 sequence (DNA): TGTGCCAGCAGCCCGAGACTAGGCAATGAGCAGTTCTTC.

This clonotype occurred once. The V gene is TRBV6-5, the J gene TRBJ2-1, with D perhaps matching TRBD2 (6 bases). The CDR3 is made up of 16 amino acids. Looked up from germline, CDR1 is MNHEY and CDR2 is SVGAGI. Trimming removed 6 bases at V and 0 bases at J, with 15 bases between. In DNA, the CDR3 is TGTGCCAGCAGGTTACTAGCCCCGAGCTCCTACAATGAGCAGTTCTTC. Translated: CASRLLAPSSYNEQFF.

V and J are TRBV10-3 and TRBJ2-1; 10 bases match TRBD2. After removal of 2 bases from V and 7 bases from J, the junction contained 5 bases not matched to a gene. The germline gives CDR1 ENHRY, CDR2 SYGVKD. The CDR3 is made up of 15 amino acids. CDR3 DNA: TGTGCCATCAGTGAGGGGAGGACTAGCGGTAATGAGCAGTTCTTC. Its protein is CAISEGRTSGNEQFF.

This clonotype was counted only a few times. This chain joins TRBV6-1 and TRBJ2-3; possibly TRBD1 for D (6 bases). TRBJ2-5 matches the DNA end more closely, so the J call is doubtful. Germline loops: CDR1 MNHNS, CDR2 SASEGT. The CDR3 covers 16 residues. The CDR3 DNA sequence: TGTGCCAGCAGGGGGTTTGGGGGCAGCTACCAAGAGACCCAGTACTTC. Its protein is CASRGFGGSYQETQYF.

This clonotype is categorized as medium-sized. This rearrangement joins TRBV27 to TRBJ2-4; 9 bases align to TRBD1. V lost 6 bases and J lost 1; bases outside the gene matches: 7. Germline CDR1 is MNHEY and CDR2 is SMNVEV (reference sequence). CDR3 size: 16 residues. CDR3 sequence reads: CASRSTGGGAKNIQYF. The CDR3 coding sequence is TGTGCCAGCAGGAGCACAGGGGGCGGTGCCAAAAACATTCAGTACTTC.

This clonotype qualifies as medium-sized. The J gene is TRBJ2-1, the V gene TRBV7-6; D unclear. CDR1 and CDR2 from the germline V gene are SGHVS and FNYEAQ. The CDR3 covers 12 residues. Trimming left V 4 bases short and J 13 bases short, with 14 bases between. The CDR3 loop reads CASSSPGETQFF. The CDR3 region has the DNA TGTGCCAGCAGCTCCCCAGGAGAGACCCAGTTCTTC.